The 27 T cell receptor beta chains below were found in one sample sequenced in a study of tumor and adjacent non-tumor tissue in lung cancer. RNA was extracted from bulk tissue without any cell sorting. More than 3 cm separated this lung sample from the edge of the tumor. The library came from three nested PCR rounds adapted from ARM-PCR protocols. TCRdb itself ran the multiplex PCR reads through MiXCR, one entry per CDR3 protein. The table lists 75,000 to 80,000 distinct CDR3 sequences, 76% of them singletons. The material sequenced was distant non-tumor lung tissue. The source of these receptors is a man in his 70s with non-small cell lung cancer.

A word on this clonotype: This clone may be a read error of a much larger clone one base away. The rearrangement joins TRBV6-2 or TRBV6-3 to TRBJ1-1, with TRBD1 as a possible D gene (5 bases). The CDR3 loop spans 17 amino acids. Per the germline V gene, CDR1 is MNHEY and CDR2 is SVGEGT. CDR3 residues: CACSRNRGGYMNTEAFF. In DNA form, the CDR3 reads TGTGCCTGCAGCAGAAATAGGGGAGGGTACATGAACACTGAAGCTTTCTTT.

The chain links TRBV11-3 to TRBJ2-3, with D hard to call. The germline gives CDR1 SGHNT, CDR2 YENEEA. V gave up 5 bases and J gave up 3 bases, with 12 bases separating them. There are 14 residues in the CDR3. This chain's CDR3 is CASSPLSHTDTQYF. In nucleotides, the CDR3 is TGTGCCAGCAGCCCCCTTTCTCATACAGATACGCAGTATTTT.

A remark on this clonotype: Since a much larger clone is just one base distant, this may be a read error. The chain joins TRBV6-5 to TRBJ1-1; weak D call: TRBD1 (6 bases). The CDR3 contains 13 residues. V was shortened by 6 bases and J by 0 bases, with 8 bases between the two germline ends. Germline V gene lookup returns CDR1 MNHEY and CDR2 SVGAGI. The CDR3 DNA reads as TGTGCCAGCAGCCGGGACATGAACACTGAAGCTTTCTTT. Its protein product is CASSRDMNTEAFF.

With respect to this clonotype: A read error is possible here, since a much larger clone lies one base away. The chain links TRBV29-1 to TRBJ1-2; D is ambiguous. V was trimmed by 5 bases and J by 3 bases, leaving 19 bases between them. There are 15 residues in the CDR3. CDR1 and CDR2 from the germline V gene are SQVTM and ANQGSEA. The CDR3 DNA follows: TGCAGCGTTAGGAGGGTGGCGGACCCAGACTATGGCTACACCTTC. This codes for CSVRRVADPDYGYTF.

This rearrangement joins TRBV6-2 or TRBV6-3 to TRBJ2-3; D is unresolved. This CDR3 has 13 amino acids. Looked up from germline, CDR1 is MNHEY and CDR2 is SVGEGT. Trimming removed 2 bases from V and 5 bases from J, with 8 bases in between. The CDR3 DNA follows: TGTGCCAGCAGTTACGACACAAAAGATACGCAGTATTTT. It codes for CASSYDTKDTQYF.

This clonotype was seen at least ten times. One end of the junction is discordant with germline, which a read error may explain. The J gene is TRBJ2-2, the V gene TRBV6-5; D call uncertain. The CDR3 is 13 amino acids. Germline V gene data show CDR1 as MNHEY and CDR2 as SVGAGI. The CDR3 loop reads CARSYWGTGELFF. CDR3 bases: TGTGCCAGAAGTTACTGGGGAACCGGGGAGCTGTTTTTT.

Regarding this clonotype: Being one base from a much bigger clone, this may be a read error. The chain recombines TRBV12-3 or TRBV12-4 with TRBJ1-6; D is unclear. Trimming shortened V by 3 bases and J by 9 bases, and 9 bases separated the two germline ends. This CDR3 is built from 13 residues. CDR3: CASSFSGSSPLHF. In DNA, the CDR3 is TGTGCCAGCAGTTTTAGTGGCAGTTCACCCCTCCACTTT.

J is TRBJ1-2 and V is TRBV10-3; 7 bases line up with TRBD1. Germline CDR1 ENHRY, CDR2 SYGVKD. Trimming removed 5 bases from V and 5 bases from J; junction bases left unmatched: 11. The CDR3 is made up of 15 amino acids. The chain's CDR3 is CAISKERDSLYGYTF. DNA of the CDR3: TGTGCCATCAGTAAGGAAAGGGACAGCCTATATGGCTACACCTTC.

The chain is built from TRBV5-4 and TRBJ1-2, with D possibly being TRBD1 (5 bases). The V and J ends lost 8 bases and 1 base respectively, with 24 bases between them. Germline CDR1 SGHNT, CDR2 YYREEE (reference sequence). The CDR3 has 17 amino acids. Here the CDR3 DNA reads TGTGCCAGTGGCTTTGAGTTTGGGTCAGGGAATAACTATGGCTACACCTTC. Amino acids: CASGFEFGSGNNYGYTF. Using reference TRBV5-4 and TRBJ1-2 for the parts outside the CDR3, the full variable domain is ETGVTQSPTHLIKTRGQQVTLRCSSQSGHNTVSWYQQALGQGPQFIFQYYREEENGRGNFPPRFSGLQFPNYSSELNVNALELDDSALYLCASGFEFGSGNNYGYTFGSGTRLTVV.

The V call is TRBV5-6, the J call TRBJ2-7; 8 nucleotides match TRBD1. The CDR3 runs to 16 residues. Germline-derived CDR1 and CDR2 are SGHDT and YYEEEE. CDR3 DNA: TGTACCATCAACTCCGTTGTCCGGGACAGGACCTACGAGCAGTACTTC. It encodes CTINSVVRDRTYEQYF.

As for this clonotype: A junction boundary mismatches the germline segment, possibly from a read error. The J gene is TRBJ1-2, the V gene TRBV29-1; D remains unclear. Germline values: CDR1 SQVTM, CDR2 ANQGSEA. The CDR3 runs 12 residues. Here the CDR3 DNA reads TGCACCGTTGAAGCCAGTGCATATGGCTACACCTTT. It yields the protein CTVEASAYGYTF.

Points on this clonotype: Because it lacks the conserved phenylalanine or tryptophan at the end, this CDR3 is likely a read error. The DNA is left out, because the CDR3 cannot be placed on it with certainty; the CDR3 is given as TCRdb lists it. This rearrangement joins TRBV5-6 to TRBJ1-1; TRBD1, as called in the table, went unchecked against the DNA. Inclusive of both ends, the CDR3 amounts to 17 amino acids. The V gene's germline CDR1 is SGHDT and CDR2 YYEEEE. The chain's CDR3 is CASNSEIRQGWNTEAFL.

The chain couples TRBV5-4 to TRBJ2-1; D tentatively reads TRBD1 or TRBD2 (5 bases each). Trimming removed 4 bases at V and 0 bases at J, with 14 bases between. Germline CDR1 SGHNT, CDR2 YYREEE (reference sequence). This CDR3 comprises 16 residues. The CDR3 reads CASSRVAGSSYNEQFF. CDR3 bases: TGTGCCAGCAGCCGGGTAGCAGGGAGCTCCTACAATGAGCAGTTCTTC.

The CDR3: CASSYSGQGTIGRSSTDTQYF. Written as DNA, the CDR3 is TGTGCCAGCAGTTACTCAGGACAGGGGACTATCGGGAGGTCTAGCACAGATACGCAGTATTTT. This chain connects TRBV6-6 to TRBJ2-3; 9 nucleotides match TRBD1. The V gene's germline CDR1 is MNHNY and CDR2 SVGAGI (reference sequence). The V gene end was trimmed by 0 bases and the J gene end by 0 bases; junction bases not matched to a gene: 16. The CDR3 totals 21 residues.

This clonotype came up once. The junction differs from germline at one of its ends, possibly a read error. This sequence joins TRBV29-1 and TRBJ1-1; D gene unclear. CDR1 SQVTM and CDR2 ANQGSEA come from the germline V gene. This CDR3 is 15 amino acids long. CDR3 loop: CSVDTLQAVNTEVFF. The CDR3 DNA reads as TGCAGCGTCGACACCTTGCAGGCAGTGAACACTGAAGTTTTCTTT.

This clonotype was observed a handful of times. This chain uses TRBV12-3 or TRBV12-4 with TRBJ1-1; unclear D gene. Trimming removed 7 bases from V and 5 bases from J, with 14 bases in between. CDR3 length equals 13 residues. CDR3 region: CASILTIVTEAFF. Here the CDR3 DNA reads TGTGCCAGCATTCTGACAATCGTTACTGAAGCTTTCTTT.

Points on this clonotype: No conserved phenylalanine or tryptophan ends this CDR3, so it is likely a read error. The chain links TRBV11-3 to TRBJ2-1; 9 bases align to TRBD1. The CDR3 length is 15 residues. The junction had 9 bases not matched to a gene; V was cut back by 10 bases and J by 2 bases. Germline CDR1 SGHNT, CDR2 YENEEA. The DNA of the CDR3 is TGTGCCAACAACATCGACAGGGGGACCTACAATGAGCAGTTCCTC. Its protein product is CANNIDRGTYNEQFL.

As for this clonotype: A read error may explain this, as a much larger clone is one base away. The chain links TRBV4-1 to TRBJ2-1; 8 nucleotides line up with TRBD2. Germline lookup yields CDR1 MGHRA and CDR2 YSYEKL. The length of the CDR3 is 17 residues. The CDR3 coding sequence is TGCGCCAGCAGCCAACCTACAAGCGGGAGAGTCAACAATGTGCAGTTCTTC. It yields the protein CASSQPTSGRVNNVQFF.

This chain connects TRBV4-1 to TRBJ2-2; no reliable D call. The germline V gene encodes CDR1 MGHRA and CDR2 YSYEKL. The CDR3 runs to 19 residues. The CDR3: CANSQVSFWAGSVTGELFF. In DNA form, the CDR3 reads TGCGCTAACAGCCAAGTTTCATTTTGGGCAGGATCAGTCACCGGGGAGCTGTTTTTT.

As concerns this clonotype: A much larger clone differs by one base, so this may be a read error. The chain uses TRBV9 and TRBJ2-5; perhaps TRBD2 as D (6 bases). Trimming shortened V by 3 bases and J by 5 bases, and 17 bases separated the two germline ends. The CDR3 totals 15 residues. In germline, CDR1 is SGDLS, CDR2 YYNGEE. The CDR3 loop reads CASSGYNGRRETQYF. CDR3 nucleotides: TGTGCCAGCAGCGGATATAACGGGAGAAGGGAGACCCAGTACTTC.

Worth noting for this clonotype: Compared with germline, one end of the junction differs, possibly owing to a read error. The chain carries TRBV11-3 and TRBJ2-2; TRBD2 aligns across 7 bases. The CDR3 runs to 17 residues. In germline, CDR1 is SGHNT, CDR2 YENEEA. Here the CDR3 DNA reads TGTACCAGCAGATTAGGGGTGACTAGCCTGAACACCGGGGAGCTGTTTTTT. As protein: CTSRLGVTSLNTGELFF.

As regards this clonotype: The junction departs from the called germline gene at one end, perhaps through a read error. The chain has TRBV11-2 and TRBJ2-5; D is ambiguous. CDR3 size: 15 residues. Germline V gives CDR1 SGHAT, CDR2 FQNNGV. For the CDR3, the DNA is TGTGCAAGCAGCCCGGGTACAGTTAGGCAAGAGACCCAGTACTTC. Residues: CASSPGTVRQETQYF.

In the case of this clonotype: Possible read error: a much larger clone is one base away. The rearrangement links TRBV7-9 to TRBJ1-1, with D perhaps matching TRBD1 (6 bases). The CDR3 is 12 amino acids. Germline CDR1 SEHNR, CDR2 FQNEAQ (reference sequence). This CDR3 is CASSHREFEVFF. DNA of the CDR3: TGTGCCAGCAGTCACAGGGAATTTGAAGTTTTCTTT.

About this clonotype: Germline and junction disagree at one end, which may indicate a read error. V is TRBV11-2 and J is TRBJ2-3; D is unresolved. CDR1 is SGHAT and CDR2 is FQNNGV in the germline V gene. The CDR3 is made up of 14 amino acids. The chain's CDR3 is CASSSLGFSDTQYF. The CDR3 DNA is TGTGCTAGCAGCTCACTCGGGTTCTCAGATACGCAGTATTTT.

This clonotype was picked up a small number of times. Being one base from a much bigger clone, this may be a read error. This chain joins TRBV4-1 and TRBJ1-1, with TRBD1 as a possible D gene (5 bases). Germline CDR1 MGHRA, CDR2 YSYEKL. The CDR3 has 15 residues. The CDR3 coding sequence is TGCGCCAGCAGCCGAACACCAGGGTCGAACAATGAAGCTTTCTTT. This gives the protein CASSRTPGSNNEAFF.

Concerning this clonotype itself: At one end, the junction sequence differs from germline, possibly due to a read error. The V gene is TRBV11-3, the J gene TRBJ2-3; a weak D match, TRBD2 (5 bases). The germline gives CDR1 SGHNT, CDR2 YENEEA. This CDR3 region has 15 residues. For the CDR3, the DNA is TGCGCTAGCACCCGTCTGGAAGTAAGCACAGATACGCGGTATTTT. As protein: CASTRLEVSTDTRYF.

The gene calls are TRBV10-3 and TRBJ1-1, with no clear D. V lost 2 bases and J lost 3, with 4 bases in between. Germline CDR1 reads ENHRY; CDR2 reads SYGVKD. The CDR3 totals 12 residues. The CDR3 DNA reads TGTGCCATCAGTGAGAGAGACACTGAAGCTTTCTTT. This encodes CAISERDTEAFF.